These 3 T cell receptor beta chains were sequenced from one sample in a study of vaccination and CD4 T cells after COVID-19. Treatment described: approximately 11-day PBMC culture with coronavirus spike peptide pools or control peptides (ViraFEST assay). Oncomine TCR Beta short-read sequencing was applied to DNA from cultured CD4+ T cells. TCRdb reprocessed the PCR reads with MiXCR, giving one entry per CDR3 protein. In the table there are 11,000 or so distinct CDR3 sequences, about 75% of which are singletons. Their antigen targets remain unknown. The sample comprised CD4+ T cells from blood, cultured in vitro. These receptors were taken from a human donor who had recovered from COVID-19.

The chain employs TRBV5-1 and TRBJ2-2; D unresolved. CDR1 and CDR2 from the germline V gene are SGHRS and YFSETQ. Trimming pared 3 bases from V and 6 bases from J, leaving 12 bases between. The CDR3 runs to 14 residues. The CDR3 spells CASSSDPRPGELFF. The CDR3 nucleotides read TGCGCCAGCAGCTCAGATCCACGCCCCGGGGAGCTGTTTTTT.

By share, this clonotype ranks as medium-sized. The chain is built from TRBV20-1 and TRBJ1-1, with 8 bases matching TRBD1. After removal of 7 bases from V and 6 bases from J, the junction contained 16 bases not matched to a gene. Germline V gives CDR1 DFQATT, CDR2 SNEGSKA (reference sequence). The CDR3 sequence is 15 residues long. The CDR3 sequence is CSGTWGRGLTAEAFF. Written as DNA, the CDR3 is TGCAGTGGTACCTGGGGCAGGGGGCTTACTGCTGAAGCTTTCTTT.

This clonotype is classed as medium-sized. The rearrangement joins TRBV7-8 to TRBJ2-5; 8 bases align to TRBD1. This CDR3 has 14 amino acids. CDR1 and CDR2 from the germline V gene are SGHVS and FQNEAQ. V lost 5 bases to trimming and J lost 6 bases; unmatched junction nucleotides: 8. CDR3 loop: CASSPTGGWKTQYF. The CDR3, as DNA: TGTGCCAGCAGCCCTACAGGGGGATGGAAGACCCAGTACTTC.